These 7 T cell receptor beta chains originate from one sample sequenced in a study of cytomegalovirus exposure and HLA in healthy donors. It was with 60 Vbeta and 13 Jbeta primers that the PCR ran. TCRdb keeps only in-frame clones here, not all; method: immunoSEQ multiplex PCR. This table has 250,000 to 350,000 clones, roughly 88% appearing once. Material for sequencing was PBMCs. Receptors originate from a middle-aged man in good health and CMV-seropositive.

This sequence joins TRBV6-5 and TRBJ1-2; no reliable D call. Germline values: CDR1 MNHEY, CDR2 SVGAGI. CDR3 size: 12 residues. V shed 5 bases and J shed 3 bases, with 7 bases lying between them. The CDR3 region is CASSDRDYGYTF. The DNA of the CDR3 is TGTGCCAGCAGTGACCGGGACTATGGCTACACCTTC.

This chain links TRBV6-6 with TRBJ2-7; 7 bases agree with TRBD2. The V gene end was trimmed by 5 bases and the J gene end by 7 bases; junction bases not matched to a gene: 14. This CDR3 comprises 15 residues. Germline-derived CDR1 and CDR2 are MNHNY and SVGAGI (reference sequence). CDR3 region: CASSGTASGTGEQYF. The CDR3 nucleotides are TGTGCCAGCAGTGGGACCGCTAGCGGTACCGGGGAGCAGTACTTC.

A single count supports this clone. V and J are TRBV19 and TRBJ1-4, with TRBD1 identical over 7 bases. Germline lookup yields CDR1 LNHDA and CDR2 SQIVND (reference sequence). J lost 8 bases, V lost 9 bases, and 15 bases had no gene match. The CDR3 covers 15 residues. DNA of the CDR3: TGTGCCAGCCAAAAGGTGGCAGGGGGTGTGGAAAAACTGTTTTTT. This encodes CASQKVAGGVEKLFF.

With respect to this clone: The same CDR3 arises from other DNA sequences in this sample as well. The CDR3 loop reads CASSVTRAGNTIYF. The CDR3 DNA sequence: TGTGCCAGCAGCGTAACCAGGGCCGGAAACACCATATATTTT. The gene calls are TRBV9 and TRBJ1-3; weak D call: TRBD1 (5 bases). Between the trimmed V and J ends, which lost 1 base and 4 bases, there was a span of 9 bases. The CDR3 covers 14 residues. Germline values: CDR1 SGDLS, CDR2 YYNGEE.

This clone came up once. CDR3 nucleotides: TGTGCCAGTAGTATACAGGGAGGTTTCACTGAAGCTTTCTTT. The encoded protein is CASSIQGGFTEAFF. The V call is TRBV19, the J call TRBJ1-1; maybe TRBD1 (5 bases). The CDR3 runs 14 residues. V lost 2 bases and J 4 bases, leaving 11 bases between the germline ends. Germline-derived CDR1 and CDR2 are LNHDA and SQIVND (reference sequence).

V gene TRBV7-9 combines with J gene TRBJ2-1, with D possibly matching TRBD1 (6 bases). The CDR3 is made up of 15 amino acids. Germline-derived CDR1 and CDR2 are SEHNR and FQNEAQ (reference sequence). The V gene lost 5 bases and the J gene lost 5 bases, with 16 bases spanning the gap. CDR3 in DNA: TGTGCCAGCAGCGCCTGGACAGCCCTCCACAATGAGCAGTTCTTC. This gives the protein CASSAWTALHNEQFF. The complete variable domain, with remaining parts taken from reference TRBV7-9 and TRBJ2-1, reads DTGVSQNPRHKITKRGQNVTFRCDPISEHNRLYWYRQTLGQGPEFLTYFQNEAQLEKSRLLSDRFSAERPKGSFSTLEIQRTEQGDSAMYLCASSAWTALHNEQFFGPGTRLTVL.

Turning to this clone: Additional DNA sequences in this sample encode the identical CDR3. The V gene is TRBV9, the J gene TRBJ1-1; TRBD1 matches 9 bases. V was pared by 2 bases and J by 8 bases, with 4 bases of the junction left unmatched. Germline CDR1 SGDLS, CDR2 YYNGEE. The CDR3 is 13 residues long. This chain's CDR3 is CASSVTGGAEAFF. The CDR3 coding sequence is TGTGCCAGCAGCGTTACAGGGGGCGCGGAAGCTTTCTTT.